The 5 T cell receptor beta chains below all came from one sample that was sequenced in a study of beta chain features in type 1 diabetes. These TCRs are of unknown antigen specificity. Study-level points and caveats: Type 1 diabetes patients had moderately but significantly shorter TCRB CDR3s in all four CD4+ subsets.

The isolated RNA, all of it, was reverse transcribed, so expressed TCRB transcripts were what got sequenced. The table came from immunoSEQ multiplex PCR; TCRdb's copy has only in-frame clones and leaves some out. Here the sample spans some 700,000 clones, 13% being singletons. The sample was naive CD4+ T cells from blood. The receptors were gathered from a man younger than 30 with type 1 diabetes.

This chain uses TRBV11-2 with TRBJ2-6; D is unresolved. CDR3 length: 16 residues. Germline V gene data show CDR1 as SGHAT and CDR2 as FQNNGV. V was cut by 0 bases and J by 7 bases, with 13 bases left in between. The CDR3, as DNA: TGTGCCAGCAGCTTAGAGTACCCAGGTGGAGCCAACGTCCTGACTTTC. Residues: CASSLEYPGGANVLTF.

The chain is built from TRBV30 and TRBJ1-6; 7 nucleotides line up with TRBD1. Trimming removed 3 bases from V and 8 bases from J; junction bases left unmatched: 13. The germline CDR1 and CDR2 sequences are GTSNPN and SVGIG (reference sequence). This CDR3 is built from 16 residues. The CDR3 sequence: CAWRDPPTGVDSPLHF. In DNA form, the CDR3 reads TGTGCCTGGAGAGACCCTCCAACAGGGGTTGATTCACCCCTCCACTTT.

The chain is built from TRBV5-1 and TRBJ1-6, with D possibly being TRBD1 (5 bases). Trimming took off 6 bases at V and 11 bases at J, with 21 bases between the two ends. The CDR3 sequence is 15 residues long. Germline V CDR1 and CDR2: SGHRS, YFSETQ. The CDR3 DNA is TGCGCCAGCAATCCGGGCCCCCAGGGAGTGACACCCCTCCACTTT. Residues: CASNPGPQGVTPLHF.

The J gene is TRBJ2-6, the V gene TRBV10-3; no clear D gene. This CDR3 is built from 16 residues. CDR1 ENHRY and CDR2 SYGVKD come from the germline V gene. V was pared by 2 bases and J by 0 bases, with 8 bases between. CDR3 residues: CAISEPRTSGANVLTF. CDR3 sequence (DNA): TGTGCCATCAGTGAGCCGAGGACCTCTGGGGCCAACGTCCTGACTTTC.

This clone has only a few counts. The genes are TRBV13 and TRBJ1-6; no firm D call. V was cut by 5 bases and J by 7 bases, with 24 bases left in between. Germline V gene data show CDR1 as PRHDT and CDR2 as FYEKMQ (reference sequence). The CDR3 is 18 residues long. The CDR3 nucleotides read TGTGCCAGCAGCACGCGGTACCTAGATTCGGTTTGGAATTCACCCCTCCACTTT. Its protein is CASSTRYLDSVWNSPLHF.